This is a list of T cell receptor beta chains from one sample in a study of blood T cell repertoires in COVID-19. Some clones are missing from TCRdb's copy, which holds only in-frame ones; the method was immunoSEQ multiplex PCR. The sample shows some 150,000 clones, approximately 80% of them seen only once. The sample comprised PBMCs or T cells enriched from blood (not recorded which). These receptors came from a woman under 30 who had been exposed to COVID-19. The CDR3 runs from the conserved cysteine through the conserved F or W. The order of the fields is D gene, V gene, CDR3 length, clone size, J gene, CDR3 protein, CDR3 DNA. A D gene is named only where the DNA matches it firmly. Clone size, where shown, is once, few, many, or a class for clones that have expanded.

>-|TRBV6-5|13|-|TRBJ1-5
CASSYSTGQPQHF
TGTGCCAGCAGTTACTCGACGGGGCAGCCCCAGCATTTT
>TRBD1|TRBV19|17|-|TRBJ1-2
CASSTFIRTGGADGYTF
TGTGCCAGTAGTACCTTCATCAGGACAGGGGGCGCAGATGGCTACACCTTC
>TRBD2|TRBV7-9|17|once|TRBJ2-1
CASSGRTSGSSYNEQFF
TGTGCCAGCAGCGGTAGGACTAGCGGGAGTTCCTACAATGAGCAGTTCTTC
>TRBD2|TRBV7-8|14|-|TRBJ2-1
CASSSSGRDNEQFF
TGTGCCAGCAGCTCTAGCGGGAGGGACAATGAGCAGTTCTTC
>-|TRBV3-1/TRBV3-2|14|-|TRBJ2-1
CASSHSSGYNEQFF
TGTGCCAGCAGCCATTCCAGCGGTTACAATGAGCAGTTCTTC
>TRBD1|TRBV19|17|-|TRBJ1-2
CASSIRGQATHNYGYTF
TGTGCCAGTAGTATAAGGGGACAGGCTACGCACAACTATGGCTACACCTTC
>TRBD1|TRBV30|13|-|TRBJ1-2
CAWGSQGARPLTF
TGTGCCTGGGGATCACAGGGGGCCCGCCCTCTCACCTTC
>-|TRBV18|14|-|TRBJ1-5
CASSPREGNQPQHF
TGTGCCAGCTCACCAAGAGAAGGCAATCAGCCCCAGCATTTT
>-|TRBV19|16|-|TRBJ1-5
CASSTETGYSNQPQHF
TGTGCCAGTAGTACCGAGACAGGCTACAGCAATCAGCCCCAGCATTTT
>-|TRBV10-2|15|few|TRBJ1-3
CASSDHTGPGNTIYF
TGCGCCAGCAGTGACCATACAGGTCCTGGAAACACCATATATTTT
>-|TRBV19|17|-|TRBJ1-2
CASSIKTGGQGYYGYTF
TGTGCCAGTAGTATAAAAACCGGGGGGCAGGGTTATTATGGCTACACCTTC
>-|TRBV6-2/TRBV6-3|13|few|TRBJ2-5
CASSGQPQETQYF
TGTGCCAGCAGCGGACAGCCCCAAGAGACCCAGTACTTC
>TRBD1|TRBV5-4|16|many|TRBJ1-2
CASSRNAGTGYQGYTF
TGTGCCAGCAGCCGAAACGCCGGGACAGGGTATCAAGGCTACACCTTC
>-|TRBV21-1|13|-|TRBJ2-7
CASSKALGYEQYF
TGTGCCAGCAGCAAAGCGCTCGGGTACGAGCAGTACTTC
>-|TRBV7-2|14|-|TRBJ1-2
CASSPGVRLYGYTF
TGTGCCAGCAGCCCAGGGGTCAGACTCTATGGCTACACCTTC
>-|TRBV9|15|-|TRBJ1-6
CASSGRQDFNSPLHF
TGTGCCAGCAGCGGGAGACAGGACTTTAATTCACCCCTCCACTTT
>TRBD2|TRBV2|14|-|TRBJ2-7
CASSVTSGRDEQYF
TGTGCCAGCAGTGTAACTAGCGGGAGAGACGAGCAGTACTTC
>TRBD2|TRBV7-2|14|-|TRBJ2-2
CASKLAANTGELFF
TGTGCCAGCAAACTAGCGGCGAACACCGGGGAGCTGTTTTTT
>TRBD1|TRBV5-1|17|-|TRBJ1-2
CASSRSGTGSLSDGYTF
TGCGCCAGCAGTAGAAGCGGGACAGGCTCCTTGTCGGATGGCTACACCTTC
>TRBD1|TRBV3-1/TRBV3-2|12|-|TRBJ1-2
CASSTGVYGYTF
TGTGCCAGCAGCACAGGGGTCTATGGCTACACCTTC
>-|TRBV19|11|-|TRBJ2-1
CASSTPGEQFF
TGTGCCAGTAGCACTCCGGGTGAGCAGTTCTTC
>-|TRBV12-3/TRBV12-4|13|-|TRBJ1-5
CASWRGENQPQHF
TGTGCCAGCTGGCGCGGAGAGAATCAGCCCCAGCATTTT
>TRBD1|TRBV7-9|15|once|TRBJ1-1
CASSPTGGWNTEAFF
TGTGCCAGCAGCCCGACAGGGGGCTGGAACACTGAAGCTTTCTTT
>TRBD1|TRBV5-1|15|-|TRBJ2-1
CASSALPGQVSEQFF
TGCGCCAGCAGCGCTTTACCCGGACAGGTCAGCGAGCAGTTCTTC
>-|TRBV4-1|15|-|TRBJ2-7
CASSQSTSSLYEQYF
TGCGCCAGCAGCCAGTCGACTAGTAGTCTCTACGAGCAGTACTTC
>TRBD1|TRBV28|15|-|TRBJ2-4
CASSTDRGPKNIQYF
TGTGCCAGCAGTACCGACAGGGGTCCCAAAAACATTCAGTACTTC
>-|TRBV2|14|-|TRBJ1-6
CASTNKGDHSPLHF
TGTGCCAGCACGAATAAGGGGGACCATTCACCCCTCCACTTT
>-|TRBV27|14|-|TRBJ1-1
CASSLMSGDTEAFF
TGTGCCAGCAGTTTAATGTCTGGAGACACTGAAGCTTTCTTT
>-|TRBV19|16|-|TRBJ1-1
CASLLSGNGGNTEAFF
TGTGCCAGCCTTCTGTCGGGGAACGGGGGTAACACTGAAGCTTTCTTT
>-|TRBV10-1|13|-|TRBJ1-1
CASSREVNTEAFF
TGCGCCAGCAGCAGGGAGGTGAACACTGAAGCTTTCTTT
>TRBD1|TRBV29-1|13|-|TRBJ2-7
CSVDSPGGDEQYF
TGCAGCGTTGATTCCCCAGGGGGCGACGAGCAGTACTTC
>-|TRBV10-1|16|-|TRBJ2-4
CASSEGGGRAKNIQYF
TGCGCCAGCAGTGAAGGAGGTGGCCGAGCCAAAAACATTCAGTACTTC
>-|TRBV18|16|-|TRBJ2-1
CASSPQTGYGYNEQFF
TGTGCCAGCTCACCACAAACGGGGTATGGGTACAATGAGCAGTTCTTC
>-|TRBV28|14|-|TRBJ2-7
CASSVTGSSYEQYF
TGTGCCAGCAGTGTTACAGGGTCGTCCTACGAGCAGTACTTC
>TRBD1|TRBV19|14|-|TRBJ1-6
CASRRTGKESPLHF
TGTGCCAGTAGGCGGACAGGGAAGGAATCACCCCTCCACTTT
>-|TRBV7-9|17|once|TRBJ1-4
CASSRAGSKPMNEKLFF
TGTGCCAGCAGCCGTGCTGGTTCTAAACCGATGAATGAAAAACTGTTTTTT
>-|TRBV5-6|15|few|TRBJ2-5
CASSWGRVPQETQYF
TGTGCCAGCAGCTGGGGCAGGGTCCCACAAGAGACCCAGTACTTC
>-|TRBV6-2/TRBV6-3|15|-|TRBJ2-3
CASSSLSRESDTQYF
TGTGCCAGCAGTTCCCTGAGTCGGGAATCAGATACGCAGTATTTT
>TRBD1|TRBV19|16|-|TRBJ2-2
CASSDRGRANTGELFF
TGTGCCAGTAGTGACAGGGGGCGCGCGAACACCGGGGAGCTGTTTTTT
>TRBD1|TRBV18|15|-|TRBJ1-2
CASSRDRRSNYGYTF
TGTGCCAGCTCTCGGGACAGGCGATCTAACTATGGCTACACCTTC
>-|TRBV27|12|few|TRBJ1-2
CASSSRVGGYTF
TGTGCCAGCAGTTCCAGGGTAGGTGGCTACACCTTC
>TRBD1|TRBV10-2|13|-|TRBJ1-5
CASSGQVNQPQHF
TGCGCCAGCAGCGGACAGGTCAATCAGCCCCAGCATTTT
>-|TRBV6-5|13|few|TRBJ2-3
CAISIQGTDTQYF
TGTGCCATCTCTATCCAGGGAACAGATACGCAGTATTTT
>TRBD1|TRBV19|16|few|TRBJ2-2
CASSIVGTGRTGELFF
TGTGCCAGTAGTATAGTCGGGACAGGAAGGACCGGGGAGCTGTTTTTT
>TRBD1|TRBV29-1|13|once|TRBJ2-2
CSANRGFSGELFF
TGCAGCGCCAACAGGGGTTTCTCCGGGGAGCTGTTTTTT
>TRBD2|TRBV25-1|13|-|TRBJ2-1
CATSGSTYNEQFF
TGTGCCACAAGCGGGAGCACCTACAATGAGCAGTTCTTC
>-|TRBV6-1|15|-|TRBJ1-3
CASTKGQTIGNTIYF
TGTGCCAGCACTAAAGGACAGACAATTGGAAACACCATATATTTT
>-|TRBV19|13|few|TRBJ2-1
CASSFYSYNEQFF
TGTGCCAGTAGTTTCTACTCCTACAATGAGCAGTTCTTC
>-|TRBV27|18|-|TRBJ2-3
CASSLPGFGQPSTDTQYF
TGTGCCAGCAGTTTACCGGGGTTTGGACAGCCTAGCACAGATACGCAGTATTTT